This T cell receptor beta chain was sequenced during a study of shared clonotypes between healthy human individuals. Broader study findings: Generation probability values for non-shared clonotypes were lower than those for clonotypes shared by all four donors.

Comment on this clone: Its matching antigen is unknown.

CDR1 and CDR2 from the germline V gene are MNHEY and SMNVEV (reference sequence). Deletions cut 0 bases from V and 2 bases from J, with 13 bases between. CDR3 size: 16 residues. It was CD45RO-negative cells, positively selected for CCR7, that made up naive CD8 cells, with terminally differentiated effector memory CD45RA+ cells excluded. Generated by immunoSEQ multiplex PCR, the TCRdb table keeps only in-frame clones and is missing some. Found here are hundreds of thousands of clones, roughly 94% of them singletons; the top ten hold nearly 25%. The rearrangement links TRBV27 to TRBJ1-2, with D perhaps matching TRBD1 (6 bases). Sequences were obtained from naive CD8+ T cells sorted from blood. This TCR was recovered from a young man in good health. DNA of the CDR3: TGTGCCAGCAGTTTATCGGCAGGGGATATAAACTATGGCTACACCTTC. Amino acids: CASSLSAGDINYGYTF.